The 3 T cell receptor beta chains below come from one sample, sequenced in a study of cytomegalovirus exposure and HLA in healthy donors. TCRdb's table, derived via immunoSEQ multiplex PCR, lists solely in-frame clones and lacks some. The sample includes around 150,000 clones, around 96% of them seen just once. Material for sequencing was PBMCs. The receptors derive from a young woman in good health and CMV-seronegative.

This sequence joins TRBV7-2 and TRBJ2-7; no clear D gene. The germline CDR1 and CDR2 sequences are SGHTA and FQGNSA. CDR3 length: 13 residues. V was shortened by 3 bases and J by 2 bases, with 8 bases between the two germline ends. The CDR3 reads CASSFPPTYEQYF. The CDR3 DNA sequence: TGTGCCAGCAGCTTTCCCCCCACCTACGAGCAGTACTTC. Together with reference TRBV7-2 and TRBJ2-7, the CDR3 gives the full variable domain: GAGVSQSPSNKVTEKGKDVELRCDPISGHTALYWYRQSLGQGLEFLIYFQGNSAPDKSGLPSDRFSAERTGGSVSTLTIQRTQQEDSAVYLCASSFPPTYEQYFGPGTRLTVT.

The rearrangement links TRBV27 to TRBJ1-1; D is unresolved. V was trimmed by 3 bases and J by 1 base, leaving 9 bases between them. Looked up from germline, CDR1 is MNHEY and CDR2 is SMNVEV (reference sequence). The CDR3 is 14 residues long. CDR3 in DNA: TGTGCCAGCAGTTTTTCCACAGAGAACACTGAAGCTTTCTTT. As protein: CASSFSTENTEAFF.

V is TRBV9 and J is TRBJ1-1; possibly TRBD1 for D (5 bases). This CDR3 is 15 amino acids long. V was trimmed by 2 bases and J by 3 bases, leaving 14 bases between them. Looked up from germline, CDR1 is SGDLS and CDR2 is YYNGEE. The CDR3 reads CASSVGGNQDTEAFF. The CDR3 nucleotides read TGTGCCAGCAGCGTGGGGGGGAATCAGGACACTGAAGCTTTCTTT.